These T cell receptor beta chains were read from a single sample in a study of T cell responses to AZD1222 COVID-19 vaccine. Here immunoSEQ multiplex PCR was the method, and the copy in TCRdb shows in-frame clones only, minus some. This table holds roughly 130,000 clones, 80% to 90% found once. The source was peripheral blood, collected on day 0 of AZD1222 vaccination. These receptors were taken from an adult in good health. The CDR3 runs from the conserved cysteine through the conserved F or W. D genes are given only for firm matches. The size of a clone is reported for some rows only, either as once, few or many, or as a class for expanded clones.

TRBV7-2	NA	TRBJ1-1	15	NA	CASSLDYGGSTEAFF	TGTGCCAGCAGCTTAGATTACGGGGGCTCCACTGAAGCTTTCTTT
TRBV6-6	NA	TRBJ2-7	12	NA	CASSYSSPGAYF	TGTGCCAGCAGTTACTCAAGCCCCGGGGCGTACTTC
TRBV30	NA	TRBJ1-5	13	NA	CAWSTAAGQPQHF	TGTGCCTGGAGTACGGCCGCGGGTCAGCCCCAGCATTTT
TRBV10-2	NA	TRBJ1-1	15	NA	CASRGATQGETEAFF	TGCGCCAGCAGGGGGGCGACGCAAGGAGAAACTGAAGCTTTCTTT
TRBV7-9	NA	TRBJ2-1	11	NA	CASGELAQQFF	TGTGCCAGCGGCGAGCTGGCTCAGCAGTTCTTC
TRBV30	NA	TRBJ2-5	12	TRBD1	CASDRDQETQYF	TGTGCCTCGGACAGGGACCAAGAGACCCAGTACTTC
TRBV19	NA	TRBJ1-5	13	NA	CASVGRGNQPQHF	TGTGCCAGTGTCGGGAGGGGCAATCAGCCCCAGCATTTT
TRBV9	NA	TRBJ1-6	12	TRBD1	CAAGTVNSPLHF	TGTGCCGCGGGGACAGTTAATTCACCCCTCCACTTT
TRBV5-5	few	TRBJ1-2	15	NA	CASSLQGTRQYGYTF	TGTGCCAGCAGCCTCCAGGGGACCCGTCAATATGGCTACACCTTC
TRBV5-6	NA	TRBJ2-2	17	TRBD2	CASSPGLEIIYTGELFF	TGTGCCAGCAGCCCTGGACTAGAAATAATATACACCGGGGAGCTGTTTTTT
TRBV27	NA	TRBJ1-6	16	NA	CASSLGVSSYNSPLHF	TGTGCCAGCAGTTTGGGGGTGAGCTCCTATAATTCACCCCTCCACTTT
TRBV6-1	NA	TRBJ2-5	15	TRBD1	CASSEEETGVETQYF	TGTGCCAGCAGTGAAGAGGAGACAGGGGTAGAGACCCAGTACTTC
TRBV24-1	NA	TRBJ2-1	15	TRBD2	CATSDRRAGRREQFF	TGTGCCACCAGTGATCGGAGAGCGGGGCGACGTGAGCAGTTCTTC
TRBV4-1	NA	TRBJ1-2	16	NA	CASSQGGLTGNYGYTF	TGCGCCAGCAGCCAAGGGGGGCTCACAGGGAACTATGGCTACACCTTC
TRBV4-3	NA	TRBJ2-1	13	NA	CASSQDYRDEQFF	TGCGCCAGCAGCCAAGATTACAGGGATGAGCAGTTCTTC
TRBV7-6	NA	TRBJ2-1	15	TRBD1	CASSNRDRGHDEQFF	TGTGCCAGCAGCAACCGGGACAGGGGGCATGATGAGCAGTTCTTC
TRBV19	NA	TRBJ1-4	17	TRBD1	CASSIPGQGRANEKLFF	TGTGCCAGTAGTATACCGGGACAGGGAAGGGCTAATGAAAAACTGTTTTTT
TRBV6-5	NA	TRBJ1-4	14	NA	CASSHSPWDEKLFF	TGTGCCAGCAGCCATAGTCCCTGGGATGAAAAACTGTTTTTT
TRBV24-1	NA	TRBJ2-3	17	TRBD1	CATSDFSGGALIDTQYF	TGTGCCACCAGTGATTTTTCAGGGGGCGCTTTGATAGATACGCAGTATTTT
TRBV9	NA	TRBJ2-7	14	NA	CASSVVGSSHEQYF	TGTGCCAGCAGCGTAGTAGGGTCCTCGCACGAGCAGTACTTC
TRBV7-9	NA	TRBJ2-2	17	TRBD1	CASSLQLTGGITGELFF	TGTGCCAGCAGCCTCCAACTGACAGGGGGTATCACCGGGGAGCTGTTTTTT
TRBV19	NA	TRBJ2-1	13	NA	CASRKGRGNEQFF	TGTGCCAGTAGGAAGGGAAGGGGCAATGAGCAGTTCTTC
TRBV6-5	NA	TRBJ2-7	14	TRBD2	CASRPHSGSYEQYF	TGTGCCAGCAGGCCTCATAGCGGGTCCTACGAGCAGTACTTC
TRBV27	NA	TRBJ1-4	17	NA	CASSFSAIHATNEKLFF	TGTGCCAGCAGTTTTTCGGCTATTCACGCAACTAATGAAAAACTGTTTTTT
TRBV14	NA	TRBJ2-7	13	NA	CASSAPQTYEQYF	TGTGCCAGCAGCGCCCCCCAGACCTACGAGCAGTACTTC
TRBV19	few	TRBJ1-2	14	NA	CASSIDWTSRGYTF	TGTGCCAGTAGTATAGACTGGACATCTAGAGGCTACACCTTC
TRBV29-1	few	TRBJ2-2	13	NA	CSVEISVTGELFF	TGCAGCGTTGAGATTAGCGTAACCGGGGAGCTGTTTTTT
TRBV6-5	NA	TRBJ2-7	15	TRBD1	CASRRTWDRSYEQYF	TGTGCCAGCAGGAGGACTTGGGACAGATCCTACGAGCAGTACTTC
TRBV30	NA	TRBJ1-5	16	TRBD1	CAWSTGGPNGNQPQHF	TGTGCCTGGAGTACAGGGGGGCCTAACGGCAATCAGCCCCAGCATTTT
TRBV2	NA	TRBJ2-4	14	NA	CASSEVERKNIQYF	TGTGCCAGCAGTGAAGTTGAACGGAAAAACATTCAGTACTTC
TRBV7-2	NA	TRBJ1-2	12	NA	CASSLTSDGYTF	TGTGCCAGCAGCTTGACATCGGATGGCTACACCTTC
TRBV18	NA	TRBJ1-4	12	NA	CASSPPGSKLFF	TGTGCCAGCTCACCACCGGGGTCGAAACTGTTTTTT
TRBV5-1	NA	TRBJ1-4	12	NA	CASRGPNEKLFF	TGCGCCAGCAGGGGACCTAATGAAAAACTGTTTTTT
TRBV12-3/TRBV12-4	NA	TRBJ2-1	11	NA	CASSRGLGQFF	TGTGCCAGCAGTCGCGGGTTGGGGCAGTTCTTC
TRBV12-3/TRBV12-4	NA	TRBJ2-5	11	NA	CASSSEETQYF	TGTGCCAGCAGTTCAGAAGAGACCCAGTACTTC
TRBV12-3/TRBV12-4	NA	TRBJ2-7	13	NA	CASSLGVVYEQYF	TGTGCCAGCAGTTTAGGGGTTGTGTACGAGCAGTACTTC
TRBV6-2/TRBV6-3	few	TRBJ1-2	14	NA	CASSYFRGLRGYTF	TGTGCCAGCAGTTACTTCCGGGGCCTACGAGGCTACACCTTC
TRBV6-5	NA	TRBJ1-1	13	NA	CASSRAGVTEAFF	TGTGCCAGCAGTAGGGCAGGGGTTACTGAAGCTTTCTTT
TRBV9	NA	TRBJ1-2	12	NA	CASSVGTGGYTF	TGTGCCAGCAGCGTAGGCACAGGCGGCTACACCTTC
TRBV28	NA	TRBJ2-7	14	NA	CASSFRDSSYEQYF	TGTGCCAGCAGTTTCCGCGATAGCTCCTACGAGCAGTACTTC
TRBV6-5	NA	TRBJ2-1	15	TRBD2	CASRLLAGGTNEQFF	TGTGCCAGCAGACTACTAGCGGGGGGCACCAATGAGCAGTTCTTC
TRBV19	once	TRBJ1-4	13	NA	CASSIGQGEKLFF	TGTGCCAGTAGTATAGGTCAGGGAGAAAAACTGTTTTTT
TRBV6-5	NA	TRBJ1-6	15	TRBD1	CASSYGTGINSPLHF	TGTGCCAGCAGTTACGGGACAGGGATAAATTCACCCCTCCACTTT
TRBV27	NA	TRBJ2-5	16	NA	CASSLGGAGLEETQYF	TGTGCCAGCAGTTTAGGGGGTGCAGGGCTGGAAGAGACCCAGTACTTC
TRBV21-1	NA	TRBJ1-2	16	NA	CASSPDIEEGPGGYTF	TGTGCCAGCAGCCCAGATATTGAAGAGGGGCCGGGTGGCTACACCTTC
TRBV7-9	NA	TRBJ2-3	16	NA	CASTNRAGPSTDTQYF	TGTGCCAGCACCAATCGGGCGGGCCCTAGCACAGATACGCAGTATTTT
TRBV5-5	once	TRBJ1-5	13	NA	CASSRLGGQPQHF	TGTGCCAGCAGCCGTTTGGGAGGTCAGCCCCAGCATTTT
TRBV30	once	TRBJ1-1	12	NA	CAWSGAGTEAFF	TGTGCCTGGAGTGGGGCCGGGACTGAAGCTTTCTTT
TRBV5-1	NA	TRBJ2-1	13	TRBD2	CASRGLVRNEQFF	TGCGCCAGCAGAGGACTAGTGAGGAATGAGCAGTTCTTC
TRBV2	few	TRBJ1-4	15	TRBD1	CASSGLRGRREKLFF	TGTGCCAGCAGTGGACTCAGGGGGCGTCGAGAAAAACTGTTTTTT
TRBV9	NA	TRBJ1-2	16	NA	CASSVQGGGLNYGYTF	TGTGCCAGCAGCGTCCAAGGAGGGGGTTTAAACTATGGCTACACCTTC